Shown below are 28 T cell receptor beta chains from a single sample sequenced in a study of blood T cell repertoires in COVID-19. Repertoires were generated with immunoSEQ multiplex PCR, while TCRdb's copy carries only in-frame clones and drops some. The table has under 300,000 clones, 70% to 75% seen once; the top ten hold about 3.5%. The sequencing input was peripheral blood. All receptors come from a woman of 80 years or more with acute or convalescent COVID-19.

The rearrangement uses TRBV5-6 and TRBJ2-5; 8 bases line up with TRBD2. Per the germline V gene, CDR1 is SGHDT and CDR2 is YYEEEE. V lost 4 bases and J lost 7; bases outside the gene matches: 6. The CDR3 has 13 residues. The CDR3 DNA sequence: TGTGCCAGCAGCACGGGACTAGAGGGGACCCAGTACTTC. It yields the protein CASSTGLEGTQYF.

In its sample, this clone ranks as medium-sized. The genes are TRBV19 and TRBJ2-1; 11 nucleotides line up with TRBD2. Trimming removed 3 bases from V and 5 bases from J; junction bases left unmatched: 6. There are 16 residues in the CDR3. The V gene's germline CDR1 is LNHDA and CDR2 SQIVND (reference sequence). CDR3 nucleotide sequence: TGTGCCAGTAGTATGGTAGCGGGGGGGCGGAACAATGAGCAGTTCTTC. Residues: CASSMVAGGRNNEQFF.

The chain joins TRBV14 to TRBJ1-1, with 9 bases that match TRBD1. CDR1 is SGHDN, CDR2 FVKESK, per germline. The CDR3 runs 13 residues. V dropped 5 bases and J dropped 12; count of bases not matched to a gene: 10. CDR3 in amino acids: CASSEQGARMSFF. The CDR3 DNA is TGTGCCAGCAGCGAACAGGGGGCGAGGATGTCTTTCTTT. Together with reference TRBV14 and TRBJ1-1, the CDR3 gives the full variable domain: EAGVTQFPSHSVIEKGQTVTLRCDPISGHDNLYWYRRVMGKEIKFLLHFVKESKQDESGMPNNRFLAERTGGTYSTLKVQPAELEDSGVYFCASSEQGARMSFFGQGTRLTVV.

This clone has more than one count but fewer than ten. This rearrangement joins TRBV2 to TRBJ2-7; 10 bases fit TRBD1. The V gene end was trimmed by 7 bases and the J gene end by 3 bases; junction bases not matched to a gene: 3. The CDR3 has 13 residues. Germline values: CDR1 SNHLY, CDR2 FYNNEI. In DNA, the CDR3 is TGTGCCAGCAAGGGACAGGGGATCTACGAGCAGTACTTC. Translation: CASKGQGIYEQYF.

The chain carries TRBV7-9 and TRBJ2-5; 15 bases fit TRBD2. The V and J ends lost 3 bases and 5 bases, in that order; junction bases with no gene match: 13. CDR1 is SEHNR, CDR2 FQNEAQ, per germline (reference sequence). The CDR3 runs 19 residues. CDR3 DNA: TGTGCCAGCAGCTTGGGACTAGCGGGGGGCCTCGTTGTCGGGGAGACCCAGTACTTC. Protein product: CASSLGLAGGLVVGETQYF.

This rearrangement joins TRBV4-1 to TRBJ2-7; D remains unclear. Germline CDR1 is MGHRA and CDR2 is YSYEKL. CDR3 length: 14 residues. The V end was cut by 2 bases, the J end by 0 bases, with 8 bases between. The CDR3 region has the DNA TGCGCCAGCAGCCAATCACTGAGCTCCTACGAGCAGTACTTC. This sequence encodes CASSQSLSSYEQYF.

The gene calls are TRBV5-1 and TRBJ2-1; the match to TRBD2 covers 16 bases. In germline, CDR1 is SGHRS, CDR2 YFSETQ. Germline trimming cut 4 bases from V and 8 bases from J; bases unmatched to any gene: 3. The CDR3 extends over 15 amino acids. Here the CDR3 DNA reads TGCGCCAGCAGCCCGGGACTAGCGGGAGGGGATGAGCAGTTCTTC. Translating gives CASSPGLAGGDEQFF.

J is TRBJ1-2 and V is TRBV9; a possible D gene is TRBD1 (6 bases). The V end lost 4 bases, the J end lost 8 bases, and 24 bases lay between the germline ends. CDR1 and CDR2 from the germline V gene are SGDLS and YYNGEE. The CDR3 length is 16 residues. The CDR3 is CASSHALQGPLRGYTF. The CDR3 DNA reads as TGTGCCAGCAGCCACGCCCTACAGGGCCCCCTTAGGGGCTACACCTTC.

This chain uses TRBV5-1 with TRBJ1-6; tentatively, D is TRBD1 (6 bases). Looked up from germline, CDR1 is SGHRS and CDR2 is YFSETQ. Trimming removed 3 bases from V and 4 bases from J, with 11 bases in between. The CDR3 sequence is 15 residues long. The CDR3 nucleotides read TGCGCCAGCAGCTCGGACAGCAGTTATAATTCACCCCTCCACTTT. Translated, it gives CASSSDSSYNSPLHF.

V gene TRBV5-4 combines with J gene TRBJ2-5; 11 bases align to TRBD1. Germline CDR1 reads SGHNT; CDR2 reads YYREEE (reference sequence). V lost 0 bases and J lost 4; bases outside the gene matches: 5. The length of the CDR3 is 16 residues. CDR3 nucleotide sequence: TGTGCCAGCAGCTTGGGGACAGGGGGCTCGGTAGAGACCCAGTACTTC. It specifies CASSLGTGGSVETQYF. The variable domain in full, completed from reference TRBV5-4 and TRBJ2-5, reads ETGVTQSPTHLIKTRGQQVTLRCSSQSGHNTVSWYQQALGQGPQFIFQYYREEENGRGNFPPRFSGLQFPNYSSELNVNALELDDSALYLCASSLGTGGSVETQYFGPGTRLLVL.

This clone appeared many times. The chain recombines TRBV6-1 with TRBJ1-6; D is undetermined. V dropped 2 bases and J dropped 13 bases, with 15 bases sitting between them. Looked up from germline, CDR1 is MNHNS and CDR2 is SASEGT. The CDR3 runs to 14 residues. The CDR3, as DNA: TGTGCCAGCAGTGAATCCGGGAATATTCACCCCCTCCACTTT. It is translated as CASSESGNIHPLHF.

CDR3 protein: CASRLAGSYEQYF. The CDR3 region has the DNA TGTGCCAGTCGACTAGCGGGCTCCTACGAGCAGTACTTC. This chain connects TRBV3-1 (or the pseudogene TRBV3-2) to TRBJ2-7; 10 positions match TRBD2. The germline V gene has CDR1 LGHDT and CDR2 YNNKEL (reference sequence). With 9 bases clipped from V and 0 bases from J, the junction kept 2 bases outside the gene matches. The CDR3 is made up of 13 amino acids.

The V and J genes are TRBV29-1 and TRBJ1-1; D is ambiguous. V was pared by 7 bases and J by 4 bases, with 16 bases between. Germline V gene sequence: CDR1 SQVTM, CDR2 ANQGSEA. The length of the CDR3 is 13 residues. CDR3 DNA: TGCAGCGCACGCAGCCTATCGGGCACTGAAGCTTTCTTT. As protein: CSARSLSGTEAFF.

This chain connects TRBV3-1 (or the pseudogene TRBV3-2) to TRBJ1-2, with D perhaps TRBD1 (6 bases). Trimming stripped 2 bases from V and 3 bases from J, with 16 bases between. The CDR3 contains 16 residues. CDR1 and CDR2 (germline): LGHDT, YNNKEL (reference sequence). The chain's CDR3 is CASSQQGPLLDYGYTF. CDR3 nucleotide sequence: TGTGCCAGCAGCCAACAGGGGCCCCTTCTGGACTATGGCTACACCTTC.

This clone was found a few times. V is TRBV19 and J is TRBJ2-7, with no clear D. Germline lookup yields CDR1 LNHDA and CDR2 SQIVND (reference sequence). The V end was cut by 5 bases, the J end by 3 bases, with 11 bases between. The CDR3 length is 13 residues. For the CDR3, the DNA is TGTGCCAGTAGTGACCAACAGTTCTACGAGCAGTACTTC. This translates into CASSDQQFYEQYF.

The chain links TRBV7-7 to TRBJ2-1; D call uncertain. This CDR3 comprises 15 residues. Per germline, CDR1 SSHAT and CDR2 FNYEAQ (reference sequence). Trimming left V 3 bases short and J 4 bases short, with 13 bases between. The CDR3 DNA follows: TGTGCCAGCAGCTTCGAGGTCGGGTCTTACAATGAGCAGTTCTTC. This translates into CASSFEVGSYNEQFF.

This clone appeared once. The chain carries TRBV5-8 and TRBJ1-6; TRBD1 might be the D (5 bases). This CDR3 spans 15 amino acids. Trimming cost V 0 bases and J 7 bases, with 11 bases left between them. CDR1 is SGHTS, CDR2 YDEGEE, per germline. The CDR3 nucleotides read TGTGCCAGCAGCTTGGCCAACAGGCGGAATTCACCCCTCCACTTT. Translating gives CASSLANRRNSPLHF.

In its sample, this clone was seen once. This rearrangement joins TRBV6-2 or TRBV6-3 to TRBJ2-7, with D maybe TRBD2 (6 bases). The V gene lost 5 bases and the J gene lost 0 bases, with 11 bases spanning the gap. This CDR3 spans 14 amino acids. The germline CDR1 and CDR2 sequences are MNHEY and SVGEGT. CDR3 sequence: CASSVGLHSYEQYF. CDR3 sequence (DNA): TGTGCCAGCAGTGTGGGACTCCACTCCTACGAGCAGTACTTC.

This chain links TRBV5-8 with TRBJ2-3; D is undetermined. Germline V gene sequence: CDR1 SGHTS, CDR2 YDEGEE. The CDR3 has 13 residues. V was clipped by 0 bases and J by 1 base, with 3 bases between them. The CDR3 sequence is CASSLAGTDTQYF. The CDR3 DNA sequence: TGTGCCAGCAGCTTGGCTGGCACAGATACGCAGTATTTT.

This chain connects TRBV28 to TRBJ1-2; D may be TRBD1 (6 bases). The germline V gene has CDR1 MDHEN and CDR2 SYDVKM. Trimming shortened V by 3 bases and J by 3 bases, and 14 bases separated the two germline ends. The CDR3 length is 15 residues. The CDR3 DNA reads as TGTGCCAGCAGTTTTTTGGCCCCAGGGGACTATGGCTACACCTTC. Residues: CASSFLAPGDYGYTF.

This chain uses TRBV7-2 with TRBJ2-7; a possible D gene is TRBD2 (5 bases). V was cut by 7 bases and J by 7 bases, with 23 bases left in between. Germline lookup yields CDR1 SGHTA and CDR2 FQGNSA. This CDR3 spans 15 amino acids. CDR3 DNA: TGTGCCAGCACCCAGAGGGCGCCCGGGTTCGGGGAGCAGTACTTC. Translating it yields CASTQRAPGFGEQYF.

The gene calls are TRBV2 and TRBJ1-5; the match to TRBD1 covers 8 bases. The V and J ends lost 0 bases and 9 bases, in that order; junction bases with no gene match: 19. There are 19 residues in the CDR3. Germline CDR1 SNHLY, CDR2 FYNNEI. The CDR3: CASSEAQSPRTGYFRPQHF. DNA of the CDR3: TGTGCCAGCAGTGAAGCTCAATCCCCCCGGACAGGGTATTTTAGGCCCCAGCATTTT.

In DNA, the CDR3 is TGTGCCATCAGTGAGTCGAGATCTAGCGGGTACCAAGAGACCCAGTACTTC. Residues: CAISESRSSGYQETQYF. This chain uses TRBV10-3 with TRBJ2-5; TRBD2 aligns across 8 bases. The CDR3 is 17 residues long. With V trimmed by 0 bases and J by 0 bases, 6 bases remained unmatched. Per the germline V gene, CDR1 is ENHRY and CDR2 is SYGVKD.

The chain recombines TRBV28 with TRBJ1-1; D gene unclear. The CDR3 consists of 14 residues. V lost 0 bases and J 2 bases, leaving 7 bases between the germline ends. CDR1 is MDHEN and CDR2 is SYDVKM in the germline V gene. CDR3 loop: CASSLWQSNTEAFF. Here the CDR3 DNA reads TGTGCCAGCAGTTTATGGCAGTCCAACACTGAAGCTTTCTTT.

V usage is TRBV19 and J usage is TRBJ2-2; D possibly corresponds to TRBD1 (5 bases). In germline, CDR1 is LNHDA, CDR2 SQIVND (reference sequence). Trimming left V 6 bases short and J 0 bases short, with 11 bases between. The CDR3 spans 15 residues. The CDR3 protein is CASRTVSANTGELFF. The CDR3 region has the DNA TGTGCCAGTAGGACAGTAAGCGCGAACACCGGGGAGCTGTTTTTT.

This rearrangement joins TRBV4-1 to TRBJ2-3; 7 bases line up with TRBD2. V was pared by 0 bases and J by 0 bases, with 3 bases of the junction left unmatched. This CDR3 comprises 16 residues. Germline V gene data show CDR1 as MGHRA and CDR2 as YSYEKL. CDR3 amino acids: CASSQDGGLSTDTQYF. DNA for the CDR3: TGCGCCAGCAGCCAAGATGGGGGACTAAGCACAGATACGCAGTATTTT.

The chain uses TRBV19 and TRBJ1-6; 7 bases agree with TRBD1. The germline CDR1 and CDR2 sequences are LNHDA and SQIVND (reference sequence). J gave up 2 bases and V 7 bases, and 8 bases lay outside the gene matches. The CDR3 loop spans 16 amino acids. The CDR3, as DNA: TGTGCCAGTATCAGTGTCGGACAGGCCTATAATTCACCCCTCCACTTT. It is translated as CASISVGQAYNSPLHF.

The gene calls are TRBV5-1 and TRBJ2-7; 10 nucleotides match TRBD2. V trimming: 4 bases; J trimming: 0 bases; junction bases outside the gene matches: 7. CDR1 SGHRS and CDR2 YFSETQ come from the germline V gene. The length of the CDR3 is 16 residues. The CDR3 protein is CASSSGRGRSSYEQYF. CDR3 DNA: TGCGCCAGCAGCAGCGGGAGGGGTAGGAGCTCCTACGAGCAGTACTTC.